Listed below are T cell receptor beta chains from one sample, sequenced in a study of cytomegalovirus exposure and HLA in healthy donors. TCRdb's copy holds only in-frame clones and misses some; the assay was immunoSEQ multiplex PCR. Of about 220,000 clones listed, about 86% are singletons. Sequences were obtained from PBMCs. The receptors stem from a man aged 18 to 29 in good health and CMV-seronegative. Both conserved end residues are part of each CDR3. Each record gives: CDR3 DNA, CDR3 protein, J gene, D gene, V gene, clone size. The D gene is left open where the match is weak. Size is stated for part of the rows, as once, few or many counts, or as a class when the clone is expanded.

cdr3_nt: TGTGCCAGCAGTTTTATAGGGGGCGGGGAGCTGTTTTTT
cdr3_aa: CASSFIGGGELFF
j_call: TRBJ2-2
d_call: .
v_call: TRBV27
clone_size: .

cdr3_nt: TGTGCCAGCAGTTCTCTCGTAGAGGCTCTAGACTACGAGCAGTACTTC
cdr3_aa: CASSSLVEALDYEQYF
j_call: TRBJ2-7
d_call: .
v_call: TRBV27
clone_size: .

cdr3_nt: TGCAGCGTGACCCCCTCCTCCAGGGGGCGGTGGGAGCAGTACTTC
cdr3_aa: CSVTPSSRGRWEQYF
j_call: TRBJ2-7
d_call: TRBD1
v_call: TRBV29-1
clone_size: .

cdr3_nt: TGTGCCAGCAGTAACCTAGGTGAAAAACTGTTTTTT
cdr3_aa: CASSNLGEKLFF
j_call: TRBJ1-4
d_call: .
v_call: TRBV6-1
clone_size: .

cdr3_nt: TGTGCCAGCAGCCGACTGGTCAGCTCTGGAAACACCATATATTTT
cdr3_aa: CASSRLVSSGNTIYF
j_call: TRBJ1-3
d_call: .
v_call: TRBV28
clone_size: .

cdr3_nt: TGCGCCAGCAGCTTTACTTTGGACAGGGGGCTCGAGCAGTACTTC
cdr3_aa: CASSFTLDRGLEQYF
j_call: TRBJ2-7
d_call: TRBD1
v_call: TRBV5-1
clone_size: .

cdr3_nt: TGTGCCAGCAGACCCCAAACTAGCGCCGCCTACGAGCAGTACTTC
cdr3_aa: CASRPQTSAAYEQYF
j_call: TRBJ2-7
d_call: TRBD2
v_call: TRBV27
clone_size: .

cdr3_nt: TGTGCCAGCAGCCCCCGATACGATACGGACGAGCAGTACTTC
cdr3_aa: CASSPRYDTDEQYF
j_call: TRBJ2-7
d_call: .
v_call: TRBV7-2
clone_size: few

cdr3_nt: TGCGCCAGCAGCCAAGCCCCAGGGGTCGGTGAAAAACTGTTTTTT
cdr3_aa: CASSQAPGVGEKLFF
j_call: TRBJ1-4
d_call: .
v_call: TRBV4-3
clone_size: .

cdr3_nt: TGTGCCAGCAGTTTATTATGGCTGTCCAGAAGACAGGGGGCAGACACTGAAGCTTTCTTT
cdr3_aa: CASSLLWLSRRQGADTEAFF
j_call: TRBJ1-1
d_call: TRBD1
v_call: TRBV28
clone_size: .

cdr3_nt: TGTGCCAGCAGTTACGAAGGGGCGCGGAACACTGAAGCTTTCTTT
cdr3_aa: CASSYEGARNTEAFF
j_call: TRBJ1-1
d_call: .
v_call: TRBV6-5
clone_size: once

cdr3_nt: TGTGCCAGCAGATTTGCAGGAGAGCAGTACTTC
cdr3_aa: CASRFAGEQYF
j_call: TRBJ2-7
d_call: .
v_call: TRBV25-1
clone_size: .

cdr3_nt: TGTGCCAGCAGTGGAGGAAGCACAGATACGCAGTATTTT
cdr3_aa: CASSGGSTDTQYF
j_call: TRBJ2-3
d_call: .
v_call: TRBV6-4
clone_size: .

cdr3_nt: TGTGCCAGCAGCTTTAGCGGTGTTAAGAACACCGGGGAGCTGTTTTTT
cdr3_aa: CASSFSGVKNTGELFF
j_call: TRBJ2-2
d_call: .
v_call: TRBV5-4
clone_size: .

cdr3_nt: TGTGCCAGCAGCTTGGGTGCAGGGTTCGGCTACACCTTC
cdr3_aa: CASSLGAGFGYTF
j_call: TRBJ1-2
d_call: .
v_call: TRBV5-4
clone_size: .

cdr3_nt: TGTGCCCGGACAGTGGGGCGCATGAACACCGGGGAGCTGTTTTTT
cdr3_aa: CARTVGRMNTGELFF
j_call: TRBJ2-2
d_call: .
v_call: TRBV30
clone_size: .

cdr3_nt: TGTGCCAGCAGCCAAGAACTAGCGGGAGGGTTAGAGCAGTTCTTC
cdr3_aa: CASSQELAGGLEQFF
j_call: TRBJ2-1
d_call: TRBD2
v_call: TRBV4-2
clone_size: .

cdr3_nt: TGCAGCGTTGTTCGGGGACTAGATGGGTCCTACGAGCAGTACTTC
cdr3_aa: CSVVRGLDGSYEQYF
j_call: TRBJ2-7
d_call: TRBD2
v_call: TRBV29-1
clone_size: .

cdr3_nt: TGCGCCAGCCGCACCCTAGCGGGCCACACAGATACGCAGTATTTT
cdr3_aa: CASRTLAGHTDTQYF
j_call: TRBJ2-3
d_call: TRBD2
v_call: TRBV5-1
clone_size: .

cdr3_nt: TGCGCCAGCAGCCGGACAACGAACACTGAAGCTTTCTTT
cdr3_aa: CASSRTTNTEAFF
j_call: TRBJ1-1
d_call: .
v_call: TRBV10-1
clone_size: .

cdr3_nt: TGCGCCAGCAGCTCCGGACTAGCGGGCGCCTACGAGCAGTACTTC
cdr3_aa: CASSSGLAGAYEQYF
j_call: TRBJ2-7
d_call: TRBD2
v_call: TRBV5-1
clone_size: .

cdr3_nt: TGCGCCAGCAGCCCCGCTCCAGCGGGTACTTCCTACGAGCAGTACTTC
cdr3_aa: CASSPAPAGTSYEQYF
j_call: TRBJ2-7
d_call: .
v_call: TRBV5-1
clone_size: .

cdr3_nt: TGTGCCAGCAGCCAAGACAGGGGGGTACTAAATTCACCCCTCCACTTT
cdr3_aa: CASSQDRGVLNSPLHF
j_call: TRBJ1-6
d_call: TRBD1
v_call: TRBV28
clone_size: .

cdr3_nt: TGCGCCAGCAGCCAAGTCGCCACAGGCTCCTACGAGCAGTACTTC
cdr3_aa: CASSQVATGSYEQYF
j_call: TRBJ2-7
d_call: .
v_call: TRBV4-3
clone_size: .

cdr3_nt: TGTGCCAGCAGTGAGGAGTCTAGCTCCTATAATTCACCCCTCCACTTT
cdr3_aa: CASSEESSSYNSPLHF
j_call: TRBJ1-6
d_call: .
v_call: TRBV27
clone_size: .

cdr3_nt: TGCGCCAGCAGCTTGGCGACAGGGGAACTCTACGAGCAGTACTTC
cdr3_aa: CASSLATGELYEQYF
j_call: TRBJ2-7
d_call: TRBD1
v_call: TRBV5-1
clone_size: .

cdr3_nt: TGTGCCAGCAGTTACTCTTCGGGAGGTAACTATGGCTACACCTTC
cdr3_aa: CASSYSSGGNYGYTF
j_call: TRBJ1-2
d_call: .
v_call: TRBV6-5
clone_size: .

cdr3_nt: TGTGCCACCAGCACGCGGGAGGGTGCGGATACGCAGTATTTT
cdr3_aa: CATSTREGADTQYF
j_call: TRBJ2-3
d_call: TRBD2
v_call: TRBV15
clone_size: once

cdr3_nt: TGTGCCAGCAGTGAGGGCCCGAATCAGCCCCAGCATTTT
cdr3_aa: CASSEGPNQPQHF
j_call: TRBJ1-5
d_call: .
v_call: TRBV6-1
clone_size: .

cdr3_nt: TGTGCCAGCAGTTTCAGATGGGGGCGGGAGACCCAGTACTTC
cdr3_aa: CASSFRWGRETQYF
j_call: TRBJ2-5
d_call: .
v_call: TRBV28
clone_size: once

cdr3_nt: TGTGCCAGCAGCTTAGACTACCGGGGCAATGAGCAGTTCTTC
cdr3_aa: CASSLDYRGNEQFF
j_call: TRBJ2-1
d_call: .
v_call: TRBV7-2
clone_size: .

cdr3_nt: TGTGCCTGGAGTTGGTTGGCTACTAGTAATTCACCCCTCCACTTT
cdr3_aa: CAWSWLATSNSPLHF
j_call: TRBJ1-6
d_call: .
v_call: TRBV30
clone_size: .

cdr3_nt: TGTGCCAGCAGCTTCCAGGTCCAAGAGACCCAGTACTTC
cdr3_aa: CASSFQVQETQYF
j_call: TRBJ2-5
d_call: .
v_call: TRBV7-9
clone_size: .

cdr3_nt: TGTGCCAGCAGTTTGGAGTTTGCGAACACTGAAGCTTTCTTT
cdr3_aa: CASSLEFANTEAFF
j_call: TRBJ1-1
d_call: .
v_call: TRBV28
clone_size: .

cdr3_nt: TGTGCCAGCAGTACTTCTTCTGAGCAGTTCTTC
cdr3_aa: CASSTSSEQFF
j_call: TRBJ2-1
d_call: .
v_call: TRBV6-1
clone_size: .

cdr3_nt: TGTGCCACCAGCAGAGACGGGGATCATCAGCCCCAGCATTTT
cdr3_aa: CATSRDGDHQPQHF
j_call: TRBJ1-5
d_call: .
v_call: TRBV15
clone_size: .

cdr3_nt: TGTGCCAGCAGTTCGCAAGCGGGAGTAAGGGCAGATACGCAGTATTTT
cdr3_aa: CASSSQAGVRADTQYF
j_call: TRBJ2-3
d_call: TRBD2
v_call: TRBV27
clone_size: .

cdr3_nt: TGTGCCAGCAGCATAACTAGTGAGGAGACCCAGTACTTC
cdr3_aa: CASSITSEETQYF
j_call: TRBJ2-5
d_call: .
v_call: TRBV5-8
clone_size: once

cdr3_nt: TGCGCCAGCAGCTTTACTCAAGGTCCAGGGTATAATGGGGCCAACGTCCTGACTTTC
cdr3_aa: CASSFTQGPGYNGANVLTF
j_call: TRBJ2-6
d_call: .
v_call: TRBV5-1
clone_size: .

cdr3_nt: TGCGCCAGCAGCTTGGCGGTGAGGGAAAAACTGTTTTTT
cdr3_aa: CASSLAVREKLFF
j_call: TRBJ1-4
d_call: .
v_call: TRBV5-1
clone_size: .

cdr3_nt: TGTGCCAGCAGCTTATCGTCCGGGAGAAGTGGTGGGCAGTACTTC
cdr3_aa: CASSLSSGRSGGQYF
j_call: TRBJ2-7
d_call: .
v_call: TRBV11-2
clone_size: .

cdr3_nt: TGTGCCAGCAGCCTACGGGGGGGGACAAATACTAATGAAAAACTGTTTTTT
cdr3_aa: CASSLRGGTNTNEKLFF
j_call: TRBJ1-4
d_call: .
v_call: TRBV7-8
clone_size: .

cdr3_nt: TGCAGCGTTGAAGAAGTTCGTCCGGGGTCAACCTACGAGCAGTACTTC
cdr3_aa: CSVEEVRPGSTYEQYF
j_call: TRBJ2-7
d_call: .
v_call: TRBV29-1
clone_size: .

cdr3_nt: TGTGCCAGCAGTGAATTTGGCAGGACTTTCACTGAAGCTTTCTTT
cdr3_aa: CASSEFGRTFTEAFF
j_call: TRBJ1-1
d_call: .
v_call: TRBV25-1
clone_size: once

cdr3_nt: TGTGCCAGCTCACCGACTACCTACGAGCAGTACTTC
cdr3_aa: CASSPTTYEQYF
j_call: TRBJ2-7
d_call: .
v_call: TRBV18
clone_size: .

cdr3_nt: TGTGCCAGCAGTTTATACTCGACAGATACGCAGTATTTT
cdr3_aa: CASSLYSTDTQYF
j_call: TRBJ2-3
d_call: .
v_call: TRBV28
clone_size: .

cdr3_nt: TGTGCCAGCAGCATGTGGACAGGCGAAGCTTTCTTT
cdr3_aa: CASSMWTGEAFF
j_call: TRBJ1-1
d_call: TRBD1
v_call: TRBV5-6
clone_size: .

cdr3_nt: TGTGCCTTGGTTCCAGGCCACGATGAGCAGTTCTTC
cdr3_aa: CALVPGHDEQFF
j_call: TRBJ2-1
d_call: .
v_call: TRBV30
clone_size: .

cdr3_nt: TGTGCCAGCAGCCCACGGACTAGCCACCAAGAGACCCAGTACTTC
cdr3_aa: CASSPRTSHQETQYF
j_call: TRBJ2-5
d_call: TRBD2
v_call: TRBV7-2
clone_size: few

cdr3_nt: TGTGCCAGTAATCCCTCGGGTCGGACTAACTATGGCTACACCTTC
cdr3_aa: CASNPSGRTNYGYTF
j_call: TRBJ1-2
d_call: .
v_call: TRBV19
clone_size: .

cdr3_nt: TGTGCCAGCAGTTTAGTCCCTACAGCGGAAAGAGAAACAGATACGCAGTATTTT
cdr3_aa: CASSLVPTAERETDTQYF
j_call: TRBJ2-3
d_call: .
v_call: TRBV27
clone_size: .

cdr3_nt: TGCAGCGTTTATCCGGGGGGTACTGAAGCTTTCTTT
cdr3_aa: CSVYPGGTEAFF
j_call: TRBJ1-1
d_call: .
v_call: TRBV29-1
clone_size: once

cdr3_nt: TGTGCCAGCAGTTACCAAGCGGCAAACACAGATACGCAGTATTTT
cdr3_aa: CASSYQAANTDTQYF
j_call: TRBJ2-3
d_call: .
v_call: TRBV6-5
clone_size: .

cdr3_nt: TGTGCCAGCAGTTACTCCGAGGTGGTGGGTGCCTACGAGCAGTACTTC
cdr3_aa: CASSYSEVVGAYEQYF
j_call: TRBJ2-7
d_call: .
v_call: TRBV6-5
clone_size: .

cdr3_nt: TGTGCCAGCAGCCAAGATTTACTAGCGGAGACACACAATGAGCAGTTCTTC
cdr3_aa: CASSQDLLAETHNEQFF
j_call: TRBJ2-1
d_call: TRBD2
v_call: TRBV14
clone_size: .

cdr3_nt: TGTGCCAGCAGTCTCGGGGGTGCCACAGATACGCAGTATTTT
cdr3_aa: CASSLGGATDTQYF
j_call: TRBJ2-3
d_call: .
v_call: TRBV28
clone_size: .

cdr3_nt: TGTGCCAGCAGCTCCCTCGGGGAGCTGTTTTTT
cdr3_aa: CASSSLGELFF
j_call: TRBJ2-2
d_call: .
v_call: TRBV6-6
clone_size: few

cdr3_nt: TGTGCCAGCAGCCGGCCGGGACTAGCGGGAGGGCCCGAGCAGTACTTC
cdr3_aa: CASSRPGLAGGPEQYF
j_call: TRBJ2-7
d_call: TRBD2
v_call: TRBV5-4
clone_size: .